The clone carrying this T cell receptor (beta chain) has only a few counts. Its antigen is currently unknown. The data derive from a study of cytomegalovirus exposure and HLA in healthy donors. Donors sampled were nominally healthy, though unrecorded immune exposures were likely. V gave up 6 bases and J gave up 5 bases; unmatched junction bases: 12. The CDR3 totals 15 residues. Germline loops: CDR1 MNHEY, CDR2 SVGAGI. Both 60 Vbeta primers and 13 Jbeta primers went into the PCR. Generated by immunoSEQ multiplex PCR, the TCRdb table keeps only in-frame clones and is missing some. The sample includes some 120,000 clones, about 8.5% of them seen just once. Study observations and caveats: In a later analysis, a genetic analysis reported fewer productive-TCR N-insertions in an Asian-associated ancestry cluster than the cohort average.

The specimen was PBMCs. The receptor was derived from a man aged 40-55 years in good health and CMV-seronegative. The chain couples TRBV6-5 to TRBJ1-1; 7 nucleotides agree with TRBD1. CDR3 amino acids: CASRHTGTEKTEAFF. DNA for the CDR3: TGTGCCAGCAGACATACCGGGACAGAGAAGACTGAAGCTTTCTTT.